The clone carrying this T cell receptor (beta chain) was counted between two and nine times. Its cognate antigen is unknown. The data are from a study of blood T cells in healthy people across ages. Study-wide findings and caveats: Roughly linear age-related decline in beta diversity appeared, significant by age approximately 41. With donor CMV status unknown, expanded clonotype changes were possibly confounded.

A second 7 to 11 cycle PCR used barcoded and J-beta primers. TCRdb reprocessed the 5' RACE reads with MiXCR, giving one entry per CDR3 protein. Here the sample spans approximately 810,000 distinct CDR3 sequences, under 30% being singletons. CDR1 is SEHNR and CDR2 is FQNEAQ in the germline V gene (reference sequence). V lost 0 bases and J 6 bases, leaving 15 bases between the germline ends. The CDR3 has 15 residues. Approximately 10 milliliters was the volume of peripheral blood drawn from each donor. Total RNA amounts of at least 5 micrograms were extracted per sample. The sequencing sample was made of blood. This receptor was identified in a woman older than 75 in good health. This chain joins TRBV7-9 and TRBJ2-7, with a possible D match to TRBD2 (5 bases). CDR3 nucleotide sequence: TGTGCCAGCAGCTTAGCGCGGTCGGGGTCGGGCGAGCAGTACTTC. Amino acid sequence: CASSLARSGSGEQYF.